Presented here are 24 T cell receptor beta chains from one specimen sequenced in a study of T-cell memory formation after mild COVID-19. TCRdb re-called the 5' RACE reads with MiXCR, one entry per CDR3 protein. The sample lists about half a million distinct CDR3 sequences; 15% to 20% were seen once. The sample comprised PBMCs or a T cell subset sorted from them (not recorded which). Source of these receptors: an adult woman who had mild COVID-19 (a few samples of this study predate the infection). Cell type and time point are not known.

This chain links TRBV2 with TRBJ2-5; D gene uncertain. CDR3 size: 10 residues. Germline CDR1 SNHLY, CDR2 FYNNEI. Trimming shortened V by 4 bases and J by 6 bases, and 3 bases separated the two germline ends. The CDR3 sequence is CASSGKTQYF. The CDR3 nucleotides are TGTGCCAGCAGTGGAAAGACCCAGTACTTC.

The chain is built from TRBV7-9 and TRBJ2-2; TRBD1 is a possible D gene (6 bases). The CDR3 has 13 amino acids. V lost 8 bases, J lost 5 bases, and 12 bases lay in between. CDR1 is SEHNR and CDR2 is FQNEAQ in the germline V gene (reference sequence). CDR3 DNA sequence: TGTGCCAGCGGTCAGGGGAATACCGGGGAGCTGTTTTTT. As protein: CASGQGNTGELFF. The entire variable domain, with the rest obtained from reference TRBV7-9 and TRBJ2-2, is as follows: DTGVSQNPRHKITKRGQNVTFRCDPISEHNRLYWYRQTLGQGPEFLTYFQNEAQLEKSRLLSDRFSAERPKGSFSTLEIQRTEQGDSAMYLCASGQGNTGELFFGEGSRLTVL.

V and J are TRBV29-1 and TRBJ2-3; D unclear. Per the germline V gene, CDR1 is SQVTM and CDR2 is ANQGSEA. The CDR3 consists of 14 residues. V lost 6 bases, J lost 0 bases, and 13 bases lay in between. The CDR3 coding sequence is TGCAGCGTCCGCGTGGGTAGAAGCACAGATACGCAGTATTTT. Protein: CSVRVGRSTDTQYF.

Only a few counts were recorded for this clonotype. In nucleotides, the CDR3 is TGTGCCAGCTCACCACCGACAGTTACAACTAATGAAAAACTGTTTTTT. Translated: CASSPPTVTTNEKLFF. This chain connects TRBV18 to TRBJ1-4; D might be TRBD1 (5 bases). Germline assignment: CDR1 KGHSH and CDR2 LQKENI. This CDR3 spans 16 amino acids. The germline V and J ends were trimmed by 0 bases and 0 bases, with 8 bases remaining between them.

In its sample, this clonotype was seen a few times. The chain joins TRBV12-3 or TRBV12-4 to TRBJ1-2, with 8 nucleotides matching TRBD1. The J segment lost 4 bases and the V segment lost 6 bases, leaving 7 bases of the junction unmatched. This CDR3 spans 14 amino acids. This chain's CDR3 is CASRPGQGGYGYTF. Here the CDR3 DNA reads TGTGCCAGCAGGCCCGGACAGGGTGGCTATGGCTACACCTTC.

This clonotype showed up just a few times. The V and J genes are TRBV3-1 and TRBJ2-1; possibly TRBD2 for D (5 bases). Germline CDR1 LGHDT, CDR2 YNNKEL (reference sequence). V lost 4 bases and J lost 12, with 19 bases in between. The CDR3 totals 14 residues. This CDR3 is CASSLLAGRGRQFF. CDR3 sequence (DNA): TGTGCCAGCAGCCTGCTTGCGGGTAGAGGTCGGCAGTTCTTC.

This clonotype has ten or more counts. This rearrangement joins TRBV12-3 or TRBV12-4 to TRBJ1-2; 7 bases are a match to TRBD1. V trimming: 6 bases; J trimming: 2 bases; junction bases outside the gene matches: 3. This CDR3 comprises 13 residues. The CDR3 loop reads CASSRQGNYGYTF. CDR3 in DNA: TGTGCCAGCAGCCGACAGGGAAACTATGGCTACACCTTC.

The gene calls are TRBV20-1 and TRBJ2-3, with 8 positions matching TRBD2. CDR3 size: 15 residues. The germline CDR1 and CDR2 sequences are DFQATT and SNEGSKA (reference sequence). J was trimmed by 2 bases and V by 6 bases; bases with no gene match: 10. In nucleotides, the CDR3 is TGCAGTGCCCCAAAAGCGGGGGCCTACACAGATACGCAGTATTTT. Residues: CSAPKAGAYTDTQYF.

This clonotype was counted once. The chain uses TRBV4-3 and TRBJ2-1, with D possibly being TRBD2 (6 bases). Trimming pared 0 bases from V and 0 bases from J, leaving 12 bases between. The CDR3 spans 17 residues. The germline V gene encodes CDR1 LGHNA and CDR2 YSLEER. CDR3 nucleotide sequence: TGCGCCAGCAGCCAAGATGGATTCGGGAGCTCCTACAATGAGCAGTTCTTC. Translated, it gives CASSQDGFGSSYNEQFF.

The chain links TRBV20-1 to TRBJ2-1; TRBD2 might be the D (6 bases). V was cut by 3 bases and J by 10 bases, with 13 bases left in between. Per the germline V gene, CDR1 is DFQATT and CDR2 is SNEGSKA (reference sequence). The CDR3 is 12 amino acids. CDR3 in DNA: TGCAGTGCTAGTCGGAGACTAGGCGAGCAGTTCTTC. This encodes CSASRRLGEQFF.

The chain's CDR3 is CASSSMWVGVNDTQYF. As DNA, the CDR3 is TGTGCCAGCAGTTCCATGTGGGTCGGGGTTAATGATACGCAGTATTTT. The chain combines TRBV12-3 or TRBV12-4 with TRBJ2-3; D is perhaps TRBD2 (5 bases). This CDR3 region has 16 residues. Trimming shortened V by 4 bases and J by 6 bases, and 20 bases separated the two germline ends.

This clonotype has a handful of counts. The V gene is TRBV5-1, the J gene TRBJ2-1, with 10 bases aligning to TRBD2. Germline V gene data show CDR1 as SGHRS and CDR2 as YFSETQ. The CDR3 has 18 residues. V gave up 4 bases and J gave up 7 bases; unmatched junction bases: 17. CDR3 in amino acids: CASSTPTGTSAQRNEQFF. DNA for the CDR3: TGCGCCAGCAGCACCCCCACCGGGACTAGCGCCCAAAGGAATGAGCAGTTCTTC.

V is TRBV29-1 and J is TRBJ2-1; 7 bases are shared with TRBD2. Germline CDR1 and CDR2: SQVTM and ANQGSEA. The CDR3 runs to 15 residues. The junction had 6 bases not matched to a gene; V was cut back by 4 bases and J by 0 bases. CDR3 in DNA: TGCAGCGTTGGTGCGGGCGGGAGCTCCTACAATGAGCAGTTCTTC. This sequence encodes CSVGAGGSSYNEQFF.

This clonotype was recorded many times. This sequence joins TRBV20-1 and TRBJ1-1; 8 bases are shared with TRBD1. Germline V gives CDR1 DFQATT, CDR2 SNEGSKA (reference sequence). The ends lost 2 bases at V and 3 bases at J; junction bases unmatched: 11. CDR3 length equals 16 residues. CDR3 amino acids: CSARWQGAIRDTEAFF. Here the CDR3 DNA reads TGCAGTGCTAGATGGCAGGGGGCAATCCGGGACACTGAAGCTTTCTTT.

CDR3 DNA sequence: TGTGCCAGCAGTGAGAACTTACCCGGAGGAAACCAGTACTTC. Protein product: CASSENLPGGNQYF. This chain connects TRBV6-1 to TRBJ2-5; the D gene is possibly TRBD2 (5 bases). Trimming stripped 3 bases from V and 10 bases from J, with 18 bases between. Germline loops: CDR1 MNHNS, CDR2 SASEGT. The CDR3 loop spans 14 amino acids.

V is TRBV2 and J is TRBJ1-6; 7 positions agree with TRBD1. J lost 9 bases, V lost 5 bases, and 7 bases had no gene match. Germline V gene lookup returns CDR1 SNHLY and CDR2 FYNNEI. The length of the CDR3 is 14 residues. For the CDR3, the DNA is TGTGCCAGCAGTTATTTCGGACAGGCTTCACCCCTCCACTTT. Amino acid sequence: CASSYFGQASPLHF.

V usage is TRBV5-1 and J usage is TRBJ2-5; D might be TRBD1 or TRBD2, each matching 5 bases. Germline loops: CDR1 SGHRS, CDR2 YFSETQ. The CDR3 has 18 amino acids. V gave up 0 bases and J gave up 1 base, with 19 bases separating them. The CDR3 DNA reads as TGCGCCAGCAGCTTGGCCGGTCGGGGCGGTCCCCCCCAAGAGACCCAGTACTTC. Translating gives CASSLAGRGGPPQETQYF.

The chain is built from TRBV30 and TRBJ1-1; weak D call: TRBD1 (5 bases). Germline CDR1 GTSNPN, CDR2 SVGIG (reference sequence). The V end was cut by 1 base, the J end by 11 bases, with 11 bases between. This CDR3 has 11 residues. The CDR3 reads CAWSDRGLAFF. Here the CDR3 DNA reads TGTGCCTGGAGTGACCGGGGACTGGCTTTCTTT.

A few counts support this clonotype. The chain recombines TRBV7-8 with TRBJ1-2, with 7 bases that match TRBD1. The CDR3 has 14 amino acids. V was clipped by 5 bases and J by 6 bases; unmatched bases: 9. Per the germline V gene, CDR1 is SGHVS and CDR2 is FQNEAQ. CDR3 bases: TGTGCCAGCAGCCCTATGACAGGGAACCATGGCTACACCTTC. The encoded protein is CASSPMTGNHGYTF.

This clonotype has a handful of counts. The chain employs TRBV29-1 and TRBJ2-7; TRBD1 might be the D (6 bases). Germline V gives CDR1 SQVTM, CDR2 ANQGSEA. This CDR3 has 14 residues. V was cut by 4 bases and J by 7 bases, with 20 bases left in between. In DNA form, the CDR3 reads TGCAGCGTTGTTACAGGGTCTTTGAGTCGGGAGCAGTACTTC. Translated, it gives CSVVTGSLSREQYF.

Only a few counts were recorded for this clonotype. This rearrangement joins TRBV5-1 to TRBJ2-3; D gene unclear. Trimming shortened V by 4 bases and J by 2 bases, and 14 bases separated the two germline ends. The germline gives CDR1 SGHRS, CDR2 YFSETQ. The length of the CDR3 is 15 residues. The CDR3 DNA follows: TGCGCCAGCAGCCCGACACTACAGTTCACAGATACGCAGTATTTT. This encodes CASSPTLQFTDTQYF.

In this sample, this clonotype turned up many times. The genes are TRBV4-3 and TRBJ1-2; TRBD1 matches 9 bases. The J segment lost 4 bases and the V segment lost 0 bases, leaving 6 bases of the junction unmatched. In germline, CDR1 is LGHNA, CDR2 YSLEER. The CDR3 runs to 16 residues. The CDR3 here is CASSQDRQGGGYGYTF. As DNA, the CDR3 is TGCGCCAGCAGCCAAGACCGACAGGGGGGCGGCTATGGCTACACCTTC.

V usage is TRBV30 and J usage is TRBJ1-1; 9 positions match TRBD1. With V trimmed by 1 base and J by 11 bases, 8 bases remained unmatched. The CDR3 extends over 13 amino acids. CDR1 is GTSNPN and CDR2 is SVGIG in the germline V gene (reference sequence). The CDR3 DNA reads TGTGCCTGGAGTGAGGACAGGGGTTTCGGGGCTTTCTTT. Translated, it gives CAWSEDRGFGAFF.

This clonotype has a handful of counts. This chain connects TRBV18 to TRBJ2-2; no clear D gene. The CDR3 runs 13 residues. The ends were cut back, 5 bases at V and 0 bases at J, with 4 bases in the middle. The V gene's germline CDR1 is KGHSH and CDR2 LQKENI. The CDR3 sequence is CASSATNTGELFF. The CDR3 DNA is TGTGCCAGCTCAGCTACGAACACCGGGGAGCTGTTTTTT.